Below are 6 T cell receptor beta chains sequenced from a single sample in a study of identical twins. TCRdb recomputed calls from the 5' RACE reads with MiXCR, one row per CDR3 protein. The sample consists of about 1.7 million distinct CDR3 sequences, more than 30% of them appearing once. The material sequenced was cord blood. Every receptor here comes from a newborn girl in good health.

As regards this clonotype: As the CDR3 is not closed by the conserved phenylalanine or tryptophan, this likely results from a read error. The chain links TRBV18 to TRBJ2-7; 11 positions agree with TRBD1. Germline V CDR1 and CDR2: KGHSH, LQKENI. CDR3 size: 15 residues. With V trimmed by 2 bases and J by 0 bases, 0 bases remained unmatched. The CDR3 DNA sequence: TGTGCCAGCTCACCAGGGACAGGGGGCTCCTACGAGCAGTACTGC. Amino acid sequence: CASSPGTGGSYEQYC.

CDR3: CASSLTGLDGYGYTF. The DNA for the CDR3 is TGTGCCAGCAGTTTGACAGGGTTAGACGGCTATGGCTACACCTTC. The chain is built from TRBV28 and TRBJ1-2; 7 nucleotides align to TRBD1. V dropped 3 bases and J dropped 4; count of bases not matched to a gene: 8. The CDR3 runs to 15 residues. Germline loops: CDR1 MDHEN, CDR2 SYDVKM.

For this clonotype: At one end the junction does not follow the germline gene, possibly because of a read error. The CDR3 region is CASSLLWSSGLTLRADAQYF. The DNA of the CDR3 is TGTGCCAGCAGTTTATTATGGTCCTCTGGACTAACCCTTCGCGCAGATGCGCAGTATTTT. The chain employs TRBV12-3 or TRBV12-4 and TRBJ2-3; TRBD2 is a possible D gene (6 bases). This CDR3 comprises 20 residues.

The rearrangement uses TRBV10-3 and TRBJ2-7, with a tentative D call TRBD2 (6 bases). V was cut by 8 bases and J by 2 bases, with 13 bases left in between. CDR3 size: 13 residues. Germline V gene lookup returns CDR1 ENHRY and CDR2 SYGVKD. DNA for the CDR3: TGTGCCATCGGGGGACTGTTAACCTACGAGCAGTACTTC. Encoded protein: CAIGGLLTYEQYF.

The rearrangement links TRBV27 to TRBJ1-1; D unresolved. Trimming stripped 4 bases from V and 5 bases from J, with 11 bases between. Germline assignment: CDR1 MNHEY and CDR2 SMNVEV (reference sequence). This CDR3 has 13 residues. The CDR3 DNA is TGTGCCAGCAGTTGGGCCATAGGGACTGAAGCTTTCTTT. It yields the protein CASSWAIGTEAFF.

This clonotype was observed at least ten times. The V and J genes are TRBV20-1 and TRBJ1-2; maybe TRBD1 (6 bases). Between the trimmed V and J ends, which lost 3 bases and 1 base, there was a span of 12 bases. The germline CDR1 and CDR2 sequences are DFQATT and SNEGSKA (reference sequence). The CDR3 runs to 14 residues. The CDR3 bases are TGCAGTGCTAGGGACAGAGAAATTAACTATGGCTACACCTTC. Translating it yields CSARDREINYGYTF.